The following is a TCR beta chain sequence with its context. This sample stems from a study of T-cell reconstitution after alpha-beta-depleted transplantation in children. The TCRbeta library was prepared with unique molecular identifiers. TCRdb fed the PCR reads into MiXCR, producing one record per CDR3 protein. This sample has some 500,000 distinct CDR3 sequences, with about 30% found just once. This sequence was found in a human donor who donated a stem cell graft to a child with aplastic anemia. Here the sequenced sample was PBMCs from the stem cell graft donor, taken from the stem cell graft.

CDR3 sequence (DNA): TGTGCCAGCACCGCGCTGGGCGGACGCGCCTCTGGGGCCAACGTCCTGACTTTC. Protein: CASTALGGRASGANVLTF. The V and J genes are TRBV5-6 and TRBJ2-6; D gene uncertain. The CDR3 loop spans 18 amino acids. Trimming pared 6 bases from V and 0 bases from J, leaving 19 bases between. Germline-derived CDR1 and CDR2 are SGHDT and YYEEEE.